One sample yielded the 10 T cell receptor beta chains listed below, sequenced in a study of CD8+CD57+ T cells in acquired aplastic anemia (dated by TCRdb to 2017 to 2018). The patients picked for sequencing were ones in whom flow cytometry had shown an expansion of CD8+CD57+ cells. The run used an Illumina HiSeq 2000. Genomic DNA was used as template for profiling of TCR beta VDJ combinations and CDR3 sequences. TCRdb passed the public sequencing reads through fastp at Q25 and MiXCR, retaining productive beta sequences. One record per CDR3 amino acid sequence lists the most common genes and DNA. This sample has approximately 250,000 distinct CDR3 sequences in its table, and about 80% of those were observed once. The top ten clonotypes cover roughly two fifths of the sample. Material for sequencing was sorted CD4+, CD8+, or CD8+CD57+ T cells (not recorded which) from PBMCs. Receptors were obtained from a human donor with aplastic anemia.

The chain employs TRBV12-3 or TRBV12-4 and TRBJ1-6; D is unclear. With 10 bases removed from V and 3 bases from J, the gap between germline ends came to 10 bases. The length of the CDR3 is 13 residues. This CDR3 is CATRQNYNSPLHF. The CDR3, as DNA: TGTGCCACCCGACAAAACTATAATTCACCCCTCCACTTT.

This chain links TRBV7-9 with TRBJ2-1; maybe TRBD2 (5 bases). The CDR3 has 17 residues. Germline V gene lookup returns CDR1 SEHNR and CDR2 FQNEAQ (reference sequence). The V end was cut by 5 bases, the J end by 10 bases, with 27 bases between. The CDR3 DNA is TGTGCCAGCAGCCATAGGCGGCGGAGGAGCGGCCATGAGGAGCAGTTCTTC. Encoded protein: CASSHRRRRSGHEEQFF.

This sequence joins TRBV11-3 and TRBJ1-5, with a possible D match to TRBD1 (6 bases). V lost 8 bases and J lost 6, with 23 bases in between. The CDR3 contains 16 residues. Germline V gene lookup returns CDR1 SGHNT and CDR2 YENEEA. The chain's CDR3 is CASSRQANGRVQPQHF. CDR3 nucleotide sequence: TGTGCCAGCTCAAGACAGGCCAACGGGAGGGTTCAGCCCCAGCATTTT.

The J gene is TRBJ2-5, the V gene TRBV7-9; TRBD2 is a possible D gene (5 bases). Germline assignment: CDR1 SEHNR and CDR2 FQNEAQ (reference sequence). The CDR3 loop spans 15 amino acids. Trimming removed 5 bases from V and 14 bases from J, with 27 bases in between. The CDR3 DNA reads as TGTGCCAGCAGCACTGACGACGGGAATGGCTACACCCTCTACTTC. It specifies CASSTDDGNGYTLYF.

To note about this clonotype: As the CDR3 is not closed by the conserved phenylalanine or tryptophan, this likely results from a read error. It is unclear where the CDR3 begins or ends on the DNA, so no DNA is shown, and the CDR3 is as TCRdb lists it. This chain uses TRBV7-9 with TRBJ2-7. Germline V gives CDR1 SEHNR, CDR2 FQNEAQ (reference sequence). The CDR3 region is 12 residues in length, termini included. The CDR3 region is CASSLVRIKENL.

On this clonotype itself: A read error may account for a junction end that differs from germline. This chain uses TRBV9 with TRBJ2-3; TRBD2 matches at 10 bases. Looked up from germline, CDR1 is SGDLS and CDR2 is YYNGEE. The CDR3 has 14 amino acids. CDR3 region: CASSLAGGRTTPYF. In DNA form, the CDR3 reads TGTGCCAGCAGCTTAGCGGGAGGTCGCACTACGCCGTATTTT.

The V and J genes are TRBV20-1 and TRBJ1-6; no clear D. The CDR3 is made up of 15 amino acids. Germline V CDR1 and CDR2: DFQATT, SNEGSKA (reference sequence). V shed 1 base and J shed 3 bases, with 10 bases lying between them. CDR3 amino acids: CSARAPIVYNSPLHF. The CDR3 DNA follows: TGCAGTGCTAGAGCTCCTATTGTCTATAATTCACCCCTCCACTTT.

V gene TRBV7-8 combines with J gene TRBJ1-1; D is ambiguous. The length of the CDR3 is 13 residues. Germline CDR1 SGHVS, CDR2 FQNEAQ. The ends were cut back, 1 base at V and 0 bases at J, with 3 bases in the middle. The CDR3, as DNA: TGTGCCAGCAGCTTAGATCTGAACACTGAAGCTTTCTTT. Its translation is CASSLDLNTEAFF. Based on the CDR3 plus reference TRBV7-8 and TRBJ1-1, the full variable domain is GAGVSQSPRYKVAKRGQDVALRCDPISGHVSLFWYQQALGQGPEFLTYFQNEAQLDKSGLPSDRFFAERPEGSVSTLKIQRTQQEDSAVYLCASSLDLNTEAFFGQGTRLTVV.

As to this clonotype: The DNA is omitted, as the CDR3 cannot be located on it reliably, and the CDR3 follows TCRdb's listing. This chain joins TRBV7-9 and TRBJ2-3; TRBD2 is taken as the D call from the table, unchecked against the DNA. The CDR3 adds up to 14 amino acids, both ends counted. Per the germline V gene, CDR1 is SEHNR and CDR2 is FQNEAQ (reference sequence). The CDR3 here is CASSLGGTEAFFGF.

J is TRBJ2-2 and V is TRBV5-6, with a tentative D call TRBD1 (5 bases). Trimming stripped 2 bases from V and 7 bases from J, with 12 bases between. Germline CDR1 is SGHDT and CDR2 is YYEEEE. The CDR3 is 14 residues long. In nucleotides, the CDR3 is TGTGCCAGCAGCTTAGGGGAAGGGAACGGGGAGCTGTTTTTT. This codes for CASSLGEGNGELFF.